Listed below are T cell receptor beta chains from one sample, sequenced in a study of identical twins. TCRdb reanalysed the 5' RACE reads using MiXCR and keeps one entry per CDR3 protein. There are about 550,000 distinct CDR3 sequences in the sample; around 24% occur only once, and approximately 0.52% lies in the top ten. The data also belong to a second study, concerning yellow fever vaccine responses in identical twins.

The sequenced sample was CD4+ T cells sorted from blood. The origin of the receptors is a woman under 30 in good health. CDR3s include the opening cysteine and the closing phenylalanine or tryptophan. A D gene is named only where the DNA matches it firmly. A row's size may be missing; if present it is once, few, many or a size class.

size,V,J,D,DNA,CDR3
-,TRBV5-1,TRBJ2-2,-,TGCGCCAGCAGCTTGTCCGGTTTCGGGGAGCTGTTTTTT,CASSLSGFGELFF
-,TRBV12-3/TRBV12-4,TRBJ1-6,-,TGTGCCAGCAGAAGAGAGGGAGTACGGCATTCACCCCTCCACTTT,CASRREGVRHSPLHF
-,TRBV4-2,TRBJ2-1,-,TGTGCCAGCAGCCCACCAGGGGATCGCGCCTACAATGAGCAGTTCTTC,CASSPPGDRAYNEQFF
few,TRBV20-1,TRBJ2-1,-,TGCAGTGCCGCGGGCATAGCGATTCGAGCGGCTTATGGAAATGAGCAGTTCTTC,CSAAGIAIRAAYGNEQFF
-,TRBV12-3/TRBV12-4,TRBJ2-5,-,TGTGCCAGAGGGGCGGGACAAGAGACCCAGTACTTC,CARGAGQETQYF
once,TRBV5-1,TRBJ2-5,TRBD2,TGCGCCAGCAGCTTGGGGTCTCTAGCGGGAGATGGGGAGACCCAGTACTTC,CASSLGSLAGDGETQYF
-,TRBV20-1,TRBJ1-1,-,TGCAGTGCCACGGACGTATCTGAAGCTTTCTTT,CSATDVSEAFF
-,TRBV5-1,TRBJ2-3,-,TGCGCCAGCAGCCCGGGCTACGGGGGTTCAGATACGCAGTATTTT,CASSPGYGGSDTQYF
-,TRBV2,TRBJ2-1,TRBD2,TGTGCCAGCATTTCGGGAGGGGCTCTCAATGAGCAGTTCTTC,CASISGGALNEQFF
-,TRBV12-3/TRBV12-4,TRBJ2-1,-,TGTGCCAGCAGTTTCTTAGGGGAGGTCGGCAATGAGCAGTTCTTC,CASSFLGEVGNEQFF
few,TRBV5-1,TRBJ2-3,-,TGCGCCAGCAGCTTGGGGTCCGTTTTCAACACAGATACGCAGTATTTT,CASSLGSVFNTDTQYF
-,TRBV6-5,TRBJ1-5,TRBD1,TGTGCCAGCAGTAACGACAGGGGCTTTCAGCCCCAGCATTTT,CASSNDRGFQPQHF
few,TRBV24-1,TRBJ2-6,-,TGTGCCACCAGTGATTCACGACAGGCGTATGTCCTGACTTTC,CATSDSRQAYVLTF
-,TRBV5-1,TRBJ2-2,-,TGCGCCAGCAGCCTTTTGCGGCTATCGAACACCGGGGAGCTGTTTTTT,CASSLLRLSNTGELFF
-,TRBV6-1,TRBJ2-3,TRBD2,TGTGCCAGCAGTGAAAGTACTAGCGCAAGGACAGATACGCAGTATTTT,CASSESTSARTDTQYF
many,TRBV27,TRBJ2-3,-,TGCGCCAGCAGCTTCTCAGATACGCAGTATTTT,CASSFSDTQYF
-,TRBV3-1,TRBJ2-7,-,TGTGCCAGCAGCCGGGACCGTAGAGCCTACGAGCAGTACTTC,CASSRDRRAYEQYF
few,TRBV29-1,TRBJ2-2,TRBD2,TGCAGCGTGAGGACTAGCGGGAGCACCGGGGAGCTGTTTTTT,CSVRTSGSTGELFF
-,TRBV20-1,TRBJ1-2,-,TGCAGTGCTACCCGGACACCCCCTGGGAACTATGGCTACACCTTC,CSATRTPPGNYGYTF
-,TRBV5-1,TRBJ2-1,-,TGCGCCAGCAGCGCCCTGGCGACCAGCTCCTACAATGAGCAGTTCTTC,CASSALATSSYNEQFF
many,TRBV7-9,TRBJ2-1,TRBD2,TGTGCCAGTCTAGCGGGATCCTACAATGAGCAGTTCTTC,CASLAGSYNEQFF
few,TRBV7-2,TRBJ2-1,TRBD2,TGTGCCAGCAGCACAAGCGGGGGGTACAATGAGCAGTTCTTC,CASSTSGGYNEQFF
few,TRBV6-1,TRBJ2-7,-,TGTGCCAGCAGTGGGGGAGCGGGTCATTACGAGCAGTACTTC,CASSGGAGHYEQYF
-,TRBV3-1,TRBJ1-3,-,TGTGCCAGCTGCCCTGCGGCAAAGAGGAGCGCTGGAAACACCATATATTTT,CASCPAAKRSAGNTIYF
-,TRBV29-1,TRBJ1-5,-,TGCAGCGTTGAATTATGTCGGAGCAATCAGCCCCAGCATTTT,CSVELCRSNQPQHF
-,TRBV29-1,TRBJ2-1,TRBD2,TGCAGCGTTAGCGGGAGATCTCCAACTCTAGGGAGCTCCTACAATGAGCAGTTCTTC,CSVSGRSPTLGSSYNEQFF
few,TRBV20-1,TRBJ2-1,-,TGCAGTGCTTTTGGCCGCGGGATTAACAATGAGCAGTTCTTC,CSAFGRGINNEQFF
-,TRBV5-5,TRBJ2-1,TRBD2,TGTGCCAGCAGCTCAGGAGCGGGAATTGGTGAGCAGTTCTTC,CASSSGAGIGEQFF
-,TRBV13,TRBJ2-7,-,TGTGCCAGCAGCTTACAGGCCTACGAGCAGTACTTC,CASSLQAYEQYF
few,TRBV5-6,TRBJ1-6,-,TGTGCCAGCAGCTTGGGGATGTCACCTAATTCACCCCTCCACTTT,CASSLGMSPNSPLHF
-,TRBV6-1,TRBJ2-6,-,TGTGCCAGCAATCTGTCTGGTACTCCAAGCTCTGGGGCCAACGTCCTGACTTTC,CASNLSGTPSSGANVLTF
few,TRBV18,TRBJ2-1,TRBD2,TGTGCCAGCTCACCACTTCCGGACACCGGGACTAGCGGGAGATACAATGAGCAGTTCTTC,CASSPLPDTGTSGRYNEQFF
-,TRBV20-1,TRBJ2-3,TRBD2,TGCAGTGTGTGGGGACTAAATCAGGCAGATACGCAGTATTTT,CSVWGLNQADTQYF
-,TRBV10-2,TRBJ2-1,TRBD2,TGCGCCAGCAGTGGGCCCCGACTAGCGGGGTCGGGGCAGTTCTTC,CASSGPRLAGSGQFF
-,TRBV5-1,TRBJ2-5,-,TGCGCCAGCAGCGGGGGACGGACCCAAGAGACCCAGTACTTC,CASSGGRTQETQYF
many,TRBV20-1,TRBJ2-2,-,TGCAGTGCTAGAGTCGCACCGCCGGCCGGGGAGCTGTTTTTT,CSARVAPPAGELFF
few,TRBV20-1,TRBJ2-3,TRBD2,TGCAGTGCTAGGTATCCGGGCGGGAGGAGGGATACGCAGTATTTT,CSARYPGGRRDTQYF
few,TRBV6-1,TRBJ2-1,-,TGTGCCAGCAGTCGGACACTTTCAGCCTACAATGAGCAGTTCTTC,CASSRTLSAYNEQFF
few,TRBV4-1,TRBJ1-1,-,TGCGCCAGCAGCCAAGAAACGACAGATATGAACACTGAAGCTTTCTTT,CASSQETTDMNTEAFF
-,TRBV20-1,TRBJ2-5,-,TGCAGTGTTCGCCAGACGCAAGAGACCCAGTACTTC,CSVRQTQETQYF
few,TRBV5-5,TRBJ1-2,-,TGTGCCAGCAGCCTCGGACACACGACGAACTATGGCTACACCTTC,CASSLGHTTNYGYTF
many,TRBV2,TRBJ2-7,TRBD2,TGTGCCAGCAGTGCCCGACTAGCTTACGAGCAGTACTTC,CASSARLAYEQYF
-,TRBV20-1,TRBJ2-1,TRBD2,TGCAGTGCAACCCCTAGCGGCCTACACAATGAGCAGTTCTTC,CSATPSGLHNEQFF
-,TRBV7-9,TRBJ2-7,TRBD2,TGTGCCAGCAGCTCGGGGACTAGCGGCCCTACCTACGAGCAGTACTTC,CASSSGTSGPTYEQYF
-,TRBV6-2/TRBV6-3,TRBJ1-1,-,TGTGCCAGCAGTTACTCGGGGGACGGGGGCACTGAAGCTTTCTTT,CASSYSGDGGTEAFF
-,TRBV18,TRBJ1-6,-,TGTGCCAGCTCACCGGATCCCAGAACCTATAATTCACCCCTCCACTTT,CASSPDPRTYNSPLHF
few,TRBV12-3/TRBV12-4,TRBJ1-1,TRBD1,TGTGCCAGCAGTTTTAGGGACAGGGGCGCTGAAGCTTTCTTT,CASSFRDRGAEAFF
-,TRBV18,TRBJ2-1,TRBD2,TGTGCCAGCTCGCCCCGGGAGGTATCCTACAATGAGCAGTTCTTC,CASSPREVSYNEQFF
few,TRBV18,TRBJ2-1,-,TGTGCCAGCTCACCGGGACCCCCCGACGTGTATGAGCAGTTCTTC,CASSPGPPDVYEQFF
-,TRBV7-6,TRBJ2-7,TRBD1,TGTGCCAGCAGCCCTAGAGGGGGCGGATTCGAATACGAGCAGTACTTC,CASSPRGGGFEYEQYF
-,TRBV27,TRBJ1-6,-,TGTGCCAGTAGCGACAGCGGATCTTGGACCCTCCACTTT,CASSDSGSWTLHF
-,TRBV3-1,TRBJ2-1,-,TGTGCCAGCAGCCAAGATCTTTTAAAGTACAATGAGCAGTTCTTC,CASSQDLLKYNEQFF
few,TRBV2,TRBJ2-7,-,TGTGCCAGCAGCCCAAGACCAGGGGCCTATTCCTACGAGCAGTACTTC,CASSPRPGAYSYEQYF
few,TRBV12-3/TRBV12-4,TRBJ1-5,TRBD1,TGTGCCAGCAGTGACAGGGTTAATCAGCCCCAGCATTTT,CASSDRVNQPQHF
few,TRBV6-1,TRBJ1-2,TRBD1,TGTGCCAGCAGCGGGCAACAGGGGAAGGGCTACACCTTC,CASSGQQGKGYTF